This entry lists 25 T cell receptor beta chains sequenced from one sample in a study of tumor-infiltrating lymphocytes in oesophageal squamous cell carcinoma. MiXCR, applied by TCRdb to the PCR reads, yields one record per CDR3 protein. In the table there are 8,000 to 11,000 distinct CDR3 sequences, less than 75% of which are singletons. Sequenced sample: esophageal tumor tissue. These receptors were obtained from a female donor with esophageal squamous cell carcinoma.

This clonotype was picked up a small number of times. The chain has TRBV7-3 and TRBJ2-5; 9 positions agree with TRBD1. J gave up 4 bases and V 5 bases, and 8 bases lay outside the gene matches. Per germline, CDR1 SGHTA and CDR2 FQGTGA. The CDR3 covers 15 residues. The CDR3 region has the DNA TGTGCCAGCAGCGGCGACAGGGGGGGAATAGAGACCCAGTACTTC. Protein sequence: CASSGDRGGIETQYF.

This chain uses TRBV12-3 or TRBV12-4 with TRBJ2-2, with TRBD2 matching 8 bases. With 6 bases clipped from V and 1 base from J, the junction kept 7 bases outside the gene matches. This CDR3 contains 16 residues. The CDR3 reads CASSLGLAGNTGELFF. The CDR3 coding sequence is TGTGCCAGCAGCCTCGGGCTAGCGGGGAACACCGGGGAGCTGTTTTTT.

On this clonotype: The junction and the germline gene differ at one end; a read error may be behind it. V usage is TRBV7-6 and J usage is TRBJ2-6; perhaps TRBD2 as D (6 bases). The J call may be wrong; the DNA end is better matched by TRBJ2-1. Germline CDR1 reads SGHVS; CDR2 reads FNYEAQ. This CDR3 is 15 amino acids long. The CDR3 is CASSGRPGRYKEQFF. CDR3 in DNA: TGTGCCAGCAGCGGACGGCCGGGGAGGTACAAGGAGCAGTTCTTC.

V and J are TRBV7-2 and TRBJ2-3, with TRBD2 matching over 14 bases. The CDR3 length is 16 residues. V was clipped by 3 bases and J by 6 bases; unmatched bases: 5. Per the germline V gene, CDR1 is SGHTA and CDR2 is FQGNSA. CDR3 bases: TGTGCCAGCAGCTTGACTAGCGGGGGGGCGGCGGATACGCAGTATTTT. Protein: CASSLTSGGAADTQYF.

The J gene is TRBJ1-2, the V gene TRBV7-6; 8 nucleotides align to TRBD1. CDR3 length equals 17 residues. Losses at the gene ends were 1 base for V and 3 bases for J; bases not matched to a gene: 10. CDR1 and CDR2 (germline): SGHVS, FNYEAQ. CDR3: CASSLGTGSGGDYGYTF. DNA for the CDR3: TGTGCCAGCAGCTTAGGGACAGGGTCCGGCGGAGACTATGGCTACACCTTC.

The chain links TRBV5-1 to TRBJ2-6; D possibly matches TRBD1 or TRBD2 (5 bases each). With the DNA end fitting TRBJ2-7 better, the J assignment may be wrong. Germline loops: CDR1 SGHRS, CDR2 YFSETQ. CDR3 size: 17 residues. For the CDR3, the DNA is TGCGCCAGCAGCTTGAAAGTCGGTGTTGGGGGCTCCTACGAGCAGTACTTC. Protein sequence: CASSLKVGVGGSYEQYF.

CDR3 nucleotides: TGTGCCAGCAGCTTCGACAGGGGAGATACGCAGTATTTT. Translation gives CASSFDRGDTQYF. This rearrangement joins TRBV7-2 to TRBJ2-3, with TRBD1 matching over 8 bases. In germline, CDR1 is SGHTA, CDR2 FQGNSA. This CDR3 has 13 amino acids. Trimming at V came to 3 bases and at J to 5 bases, leaving 1 base not matched to a gene. Together with reference TRBV7-2 and TRBJ2-3, the CDR3 gives the full variable domain: GAGVSQSPSNKVTEKGKDVELRCDPISGHTALYWYRQSLGQGLEFLIYFQGNSAPDKSGLPSDRFSAERTGGSVSTLTIQRTQQEDSAVYLCASSFDRGDTQYFGPGTRLTVL.

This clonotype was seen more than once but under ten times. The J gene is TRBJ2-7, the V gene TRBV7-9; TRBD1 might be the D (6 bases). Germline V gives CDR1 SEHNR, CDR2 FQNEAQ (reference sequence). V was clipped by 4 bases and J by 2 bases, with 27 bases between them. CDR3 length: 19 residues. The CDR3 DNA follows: TGTGCCAGCAGCTCGATCCGTACCCTGACAGGTGGTAGGGCCTACGAGCAGTACTTC. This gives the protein CASSSIRTLTGGRAYEQYF.

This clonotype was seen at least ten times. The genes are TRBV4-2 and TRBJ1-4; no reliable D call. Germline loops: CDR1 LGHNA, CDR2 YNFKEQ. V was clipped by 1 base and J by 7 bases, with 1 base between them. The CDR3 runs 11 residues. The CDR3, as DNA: TGTGCCAGCAGCCAAGTTGAAAAACTGTTTTTT. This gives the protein CASSQVEKLFF.

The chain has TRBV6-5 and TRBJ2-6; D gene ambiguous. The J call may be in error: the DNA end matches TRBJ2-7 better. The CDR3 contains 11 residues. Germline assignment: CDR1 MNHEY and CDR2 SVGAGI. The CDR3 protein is CASSYYDEQYF. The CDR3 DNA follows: TGTGCCAGCAGTTACTACGATGAGCAGTACTTC.

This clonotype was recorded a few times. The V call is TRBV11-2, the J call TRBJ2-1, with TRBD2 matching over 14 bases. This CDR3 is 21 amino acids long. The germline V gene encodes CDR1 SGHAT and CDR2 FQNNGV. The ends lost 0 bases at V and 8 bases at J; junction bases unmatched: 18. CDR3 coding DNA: TGTGCCAGCAGCTTAGATTCAGAGACTAGCGGGAGGGTTCCTGTGCTCCATGAGCAGTTCTTC. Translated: CASSLDSETSGRVPVLHEQFF.

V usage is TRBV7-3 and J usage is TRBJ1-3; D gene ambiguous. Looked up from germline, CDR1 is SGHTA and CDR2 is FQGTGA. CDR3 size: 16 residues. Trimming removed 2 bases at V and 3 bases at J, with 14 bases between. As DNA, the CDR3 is TGTGCCAGCAGCTTAGGAGGACCAACCCTTGGAAACACCATATATTTT. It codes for CASSLGGPTLGNTIYF.

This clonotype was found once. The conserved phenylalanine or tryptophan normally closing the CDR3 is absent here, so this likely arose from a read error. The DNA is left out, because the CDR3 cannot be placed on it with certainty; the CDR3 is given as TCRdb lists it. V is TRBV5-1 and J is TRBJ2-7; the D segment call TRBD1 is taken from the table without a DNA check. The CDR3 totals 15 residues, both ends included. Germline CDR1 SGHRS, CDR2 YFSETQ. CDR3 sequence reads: CASSPGDRYGYTFGS.

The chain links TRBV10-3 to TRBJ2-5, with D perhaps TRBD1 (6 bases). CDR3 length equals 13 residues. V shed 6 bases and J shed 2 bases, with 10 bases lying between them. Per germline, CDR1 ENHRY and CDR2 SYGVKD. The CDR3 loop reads CAISAGQQETQYF. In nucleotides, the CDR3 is TGTGCCATCAGCGCTGGACAGCAAGAGACCCAGTACTTC.

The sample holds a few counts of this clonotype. This CDR3 reads CASSLDGALAEQFF. In DNA form, the CDR3 reads TGTGCCAGCAGTTTGGACGGGGCCTTAGCTGAGCAGTTCTTC. This chain joins TRBV12-3 or TRBV12-4 and TRBJ2-5; either TRBD1 or TRBD2 may fit D (5 bases each). The DNA end is more similar to TRBJ2-1, so the J call may be wrong. The CDR3 spans 14 residues.

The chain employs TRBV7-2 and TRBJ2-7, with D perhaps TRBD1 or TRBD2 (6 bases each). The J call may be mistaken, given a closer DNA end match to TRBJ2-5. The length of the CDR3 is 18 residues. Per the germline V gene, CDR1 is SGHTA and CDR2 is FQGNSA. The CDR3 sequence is CASLPGRGLARGGETQYF. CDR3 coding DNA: TGTGCCAGCCTACCTGGCCGGGGGCTAGCGAGGGGAGGAGAGACCCAGTACTTC.

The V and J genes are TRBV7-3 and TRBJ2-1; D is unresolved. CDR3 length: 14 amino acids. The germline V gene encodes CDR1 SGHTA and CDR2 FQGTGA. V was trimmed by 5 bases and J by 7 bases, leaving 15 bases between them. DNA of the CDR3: TGTGCCAGCAGCCCGAAGGCCAACGGAAATGAGCAGTTCTTC. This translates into CASSPKANGNEQFF.

The CDR3 loop is CASSFRVNQPQHF. In nucleotides, the CDR3 is TGTGCCAGCAGTTTTAGGGTTAATCAGCCCCAGCATTTT. The J gene is TRBJ1-5, the V gene TRBV12-3 or TRBV12-4, with D unclear. There are 13 residues in the CDR3. V shed 3 bases and J shed 4 bases, with 7 bases lying between them.

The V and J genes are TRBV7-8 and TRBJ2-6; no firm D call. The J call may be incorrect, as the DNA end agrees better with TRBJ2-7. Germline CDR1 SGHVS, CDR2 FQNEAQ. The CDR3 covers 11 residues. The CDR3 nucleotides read TGTGCCAGCAGCCTAATGAACGAGCAGTACTTC. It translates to CASSLMNEQYF.

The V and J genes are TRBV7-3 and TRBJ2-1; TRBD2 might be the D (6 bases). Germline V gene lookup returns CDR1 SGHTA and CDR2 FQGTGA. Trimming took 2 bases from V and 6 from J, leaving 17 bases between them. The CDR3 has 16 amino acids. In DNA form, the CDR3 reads TGTGCCAGCAGCTTACGGGCCCTCCAGGGAGGCAATGAGCAGTTCTTC. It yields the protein CASSLRALQGGNEQFF.

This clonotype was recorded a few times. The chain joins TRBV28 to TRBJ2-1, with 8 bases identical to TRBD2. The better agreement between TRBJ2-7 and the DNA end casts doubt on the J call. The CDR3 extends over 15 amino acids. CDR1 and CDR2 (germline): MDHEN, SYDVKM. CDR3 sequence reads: CASSFSGGPYPEQYF. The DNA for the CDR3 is TGTGCCAGCAGTTTCTCGGGGGGGCCTTACCCGGAGCAGTACTTC.

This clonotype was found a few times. The CDR3 coding sequence is TGTGCCAGCAGATTCCTGGACAGTGGGCGCTACGAGCAGTACTTC. Its protein product is CASRFLDSGRYEQYF. The chain uses TRBV2 and TRBJ2-5; D might be TRBD1 (6 bases). The end of the DNA aligns better with TRBJ2-7, so the J call may be wrong. Germline V gene data show CDR1 as SNHLY and CDR2 as FYNNEI. The CDR3 covers 15 residues.

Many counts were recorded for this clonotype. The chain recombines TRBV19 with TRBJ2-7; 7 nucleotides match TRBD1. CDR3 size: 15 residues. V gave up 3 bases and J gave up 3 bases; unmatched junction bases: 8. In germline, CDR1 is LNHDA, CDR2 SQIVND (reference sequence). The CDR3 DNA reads TGTGCCAGTAGTATTGTCGCGACAGGGAACTACGAGCAGTACTTC. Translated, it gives CASSIVATGNYEQYF.

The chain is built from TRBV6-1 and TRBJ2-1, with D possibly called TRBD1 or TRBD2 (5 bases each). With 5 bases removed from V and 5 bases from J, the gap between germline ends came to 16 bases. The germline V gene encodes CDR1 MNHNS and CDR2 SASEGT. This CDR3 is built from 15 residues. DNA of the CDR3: TGTGCCAGCAGTTTACGGGGCGTTGTCCACAATGAGCAGTTCTTC. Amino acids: CASSLRGVVHNEQFF.

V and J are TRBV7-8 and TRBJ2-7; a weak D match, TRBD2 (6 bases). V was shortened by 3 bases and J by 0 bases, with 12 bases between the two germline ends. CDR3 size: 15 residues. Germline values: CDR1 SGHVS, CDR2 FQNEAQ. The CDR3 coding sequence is TGTGCCAGCAGCTTTGGCGGGACGTACTCCTACGAGCAGTACTTC. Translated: CASSFGGTYSYEQYF.